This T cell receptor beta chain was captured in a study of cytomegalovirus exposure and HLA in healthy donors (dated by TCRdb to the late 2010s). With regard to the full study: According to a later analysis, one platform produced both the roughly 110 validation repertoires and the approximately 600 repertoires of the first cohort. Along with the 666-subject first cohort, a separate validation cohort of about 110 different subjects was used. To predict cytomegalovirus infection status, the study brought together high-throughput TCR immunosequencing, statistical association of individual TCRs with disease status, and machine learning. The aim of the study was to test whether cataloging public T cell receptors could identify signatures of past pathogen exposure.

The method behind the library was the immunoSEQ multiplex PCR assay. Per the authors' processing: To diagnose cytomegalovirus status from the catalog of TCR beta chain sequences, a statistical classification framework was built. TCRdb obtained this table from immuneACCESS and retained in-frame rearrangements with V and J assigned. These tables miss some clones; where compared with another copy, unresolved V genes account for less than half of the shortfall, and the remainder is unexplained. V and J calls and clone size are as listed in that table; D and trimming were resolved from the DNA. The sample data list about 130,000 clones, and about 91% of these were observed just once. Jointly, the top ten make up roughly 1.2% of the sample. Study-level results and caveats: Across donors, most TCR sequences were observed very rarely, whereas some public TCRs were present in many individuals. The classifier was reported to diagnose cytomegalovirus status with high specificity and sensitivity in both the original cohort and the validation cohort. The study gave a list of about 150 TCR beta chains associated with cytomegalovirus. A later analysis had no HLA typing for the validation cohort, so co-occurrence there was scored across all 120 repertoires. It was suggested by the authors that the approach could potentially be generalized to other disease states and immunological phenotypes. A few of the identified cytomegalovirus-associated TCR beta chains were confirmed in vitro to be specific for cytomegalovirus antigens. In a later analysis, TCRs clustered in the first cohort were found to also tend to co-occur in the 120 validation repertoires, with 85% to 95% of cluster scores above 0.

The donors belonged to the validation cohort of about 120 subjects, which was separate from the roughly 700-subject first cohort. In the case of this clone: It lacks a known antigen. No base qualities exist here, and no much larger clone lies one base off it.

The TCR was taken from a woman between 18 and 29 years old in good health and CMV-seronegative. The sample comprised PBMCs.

The DNA sequence is TGTGCCAGCAGCTTAGGTAGGACAGGGGGTTCCCTGGGCAATCAGCCCCAGCATTTT. Its coded protein is CASSLGRTGGSLGNQPQHF. The V and J segments used are TRBV7-2 and TRBJ1-5; the junction holds 10 bases that match TRBD1. CDR1 and CDR2 (SGHTA, FQGNSA) derive from the germline V gene. Spanning cysteine to phenylalanine, the CDR3 consists of 19 amino acids. The DNA shown is the 57-base CDR3, in frame from base 1. The V end gives up 1 base and the J end 2 bases, leaving 11 bases in the junction not matched to a gene.